Listed below are T cell receptor beta chains from one sample, sequenced in a study of blood T cell repertoires in COVID-19. Sequenced by immunoSEQ multiplex PCR; TCRdb stores in-frame clones only, minus some. Here the sample spans some 160,000 clones, approximately 87% being singletons. Source material: peripheral blood. These receptors all stem from a woman between 70 and 85 years old with COVID-19, enrolled during active disease. Each CDR3 is given without its conserved first and last residue.

>TRBJ1-2|TRBV6-2/TRBV6-3
ASSYVGANYGYT
>TRBJ1-2|TRBV20-1
SASQQGFGYGYT
>TRBJ1-3|TRBV15
ATSRDRFSGNTIY
>TRBJ2-3|TRBV18
ASSPSVRTDTQY
>TRBJ1-1|TRBV7-8
ASSLGRGLLEAF
>TRBJ1-1|TRBV10-3
AISESNWQGVAF
>TRBJ1-3|TRBV5-1
ASSSGASGNTIY
>TRBJ2-3|TRBV12-5
ASGLDRGPDDTQY
>TRBJ1-2|TRBV5-1
ASSPPGQGMGNYGYT
>TRBJ2-7|TRBV5-6
ASSGLKDWDYEQY
>TRBJ1-3|TRBV3-1/TRBV3-2
ASSQTTGNTIY
>TRBJ1-2|TRBV5-6
ASSLISDRGYGYT
>TRBJ1-5|TRBV30
AWSVLGTGKIRDNQPQH
>TRBJ1-1|TRBV2
ASRARTGGDTEAF
>TRBJ1-6|TRBV27
ASSFSGEESPLH
>TRBJ1-1|TRBV29-1
SGRQGENTEAF
>TRBJ1-4|TRBV19
ASSIVGGKLF
>TRBJ1-6|TRBV2
ASSGKRGNSPLH
>TRBJ1-5|TRBV6-2/TRBV6-3
ASSTRQVDQPQH
>TRBJ2-2|TRBV7-9
ASSSTSGNTGELF
>TRBJ2-1|TRBV27
ASSLSAGGHNEQF
>TRBJ1-2|TRBV6-1
ASSGQGAFGSNYGYT
>TRBJ1-4|TRBV5-4
ASSSPREGPNEKLF
>TRBJ1-4|TRBV30
AWSLKLTGGTNEKLF
>TRBJ1-5|TRBV28
ASSFPWQAKTNQPQH
>TRBJ2-1|TRBV4-2
ASSQDRGIAGANEQF
>TRBJ1-3|TRBV28
ASSTPGQISGNTIY
>TRBJ2-3|TRBV2
ASSQLSGGTDTQY
>TRBJ2-1|TRBV28
AVKGPYNEQF
>TRBJ1-1|TRBV5-6
ASSRGQVFRNTEAF
>TRBJ1-5|TRBV5-1
ASSPYAGVGQPQH
>TRBJ1-1|TRBV19
ASSKPGHQTF
>TRBJ2-5|TRBV5-1
ASSLRASFQETQY
>TRBJ1-2|TRBV28
ASSPLGTDYGYT
>TRBJ1-2|TRBV6-5
ASRQGDRDFLGYT
>TRBJ1-4|TRBV14
ASSQDLEEKLF
>TRBJ1-1|TRBV2
ASTRTGGTEAF
>TRBJ1-2|TRBV2
AIPSGISNYGYT
>TRBJ2-7|TRBV5-1
ASSRSGVYEQY
>TRBJ2-3|TRBV19
ASSLRRSLGADTQY
>TRBJ2-1|TRBV5-1
ASSSWPYNEQF
>TRBJ1-1|TRBV6-5
ASSYAGTEPNTEAF
>TRBJ2-7|TRBV4-2
ASSQDLFALPGQGLYEQY
>TRBJ1-3|TRBV30
AWTTGSSGNTIY
>TRBJ2-7|TRBV28
ASSRTINYEQY
>TRBJ1-6|TRBV27
ASSLNGQAPNSPLH
>TRBJ1-6|TRBV10-3
AIRKDGSSPLH
>TRBJ1-4|TRBV11-2
ASSLGALGGHKEKLF
>TRBJ2-2|TRBV6-5
ASSPPGGSGELF
>TRBJ2-1|TRBV5-1
ASSLGGGAYNEQF
>TRBJ1-2|TRBV21-1
ASSKLRQQGQTGGYT
>TRBJ2-2|TRBV6-6
ASSYRGQGSGELF
>TRBJ2-7|TRBV28
ASSLGGEYEQY